One and the same sample provided the 11 T cell receptor beta chains below, sequenced in a study of regulatory T cells in long-lasting Graves disease. The TCR beta library used iRepertoire HTBI primers with Arm-PCR amplification of CDR3. MiXCR, run by TCRdb on the multiplex PCR reads, gives a single entry per CDR3 protein. Among hundreds of thousands of distinct CDR3 sequences listed, about 15% were seen once. The sample's time point: newly diagnosed GD, antithyroid drugs for less than 3 months. Isolated PBMC RNA provided the starting material for the TCR library. These records were also assigned to another study, of T cells in Graves' hyperthyroidism and ophthalmopathy.

The sequences come from peripheral blood mononuclear cells (PBMCs), collected at new diagnosis, from a patient treated with antithyroid drugs. All receptors derive from a man aged 18 to 30 with Graves disease.

This rearrangement joins TRBV27 to TRBJ1-2; 10 nucleotides align to TRBD1. Germline-derived CDR1 and CDR2 are MNHEY and SMNVEV (reference sequence). The CDR3 runs 17 residues. J was trimmed by 8 bases and V by 8 bases; bases with no gene match: 20. The CDR3 DNA is TGTGCCAGCGTCCCCGGGACAGGGGTAGGGGTTACGTCCGGCTACACCTTC. This gives the protein CASVPGTGVGVTSGYTF.

This clonotype occurred many times. The chain combines TRBV19 with TRBJ2-1; 7 positions match TRBD2. Trimming removed 0 bases from V and 3 bases from J; junction bases left unmatched: 8. The germline CDR1 and CDR2 sequences are LNHDA and SQIVND (reference sequence). CDR3 length equals 17 residues. CDR3 amino acids: CASSIDLASGFYNEQFF. CDR3 nucleotide sequence: TGTGCCAGTAGTATAGATTTGGCTAGCGGCTTCTACAATGAGCAGTTCTTC.

This clonotype came up many times. The rearrangement joins TRBV6-1 to TRBJ2-7; 10 positions agree with TRBD2. Germline CDR1 is MNHNS and CDR2 is SASEGT. The CDR3 loop spans 15 amino acids. V lost 7 bases, J lost 4 bases, and 10 bases stayed unmatched. CDR3 sequence: CASTPGAGGPYEQYF. The CDR3 region has the DNA TGTGCCAGCACCCCTGGAGCGGGAGGGCCTTACGAGCAGTACTTC.

There are many counts of this clonotype. V gene TRBV28 combines with J gene TRBJ2-4; the match to TRBD2 covers 11 bases. V lost 5 bases, J lost 5 bases, and 8 bases stayed unmatched. The CDR3 is made up of 16 amino acids. Germline-derived CDR1 and CDR2 are MDHEN and SYDVKM. CDR3 residues: CASSPLAGEGQNIQYF. The CDR3, as DNA: TGTGCCAGCAGTCCACTAGCGGGAGAGGGCCAAAACATTCAGTACTTC.

The CDR3 here is CAISDLRGSSGANVLTF. In DNA, the CDR3 is TGTGCCATCAGTGACCTGAGGGGGAGCTCTGGGGCCAACGTCCTGACTTTC. This rearrangement joins TRBV10-3 to TRBJ2-6, with D perhaps TRBD1 (6 bases). Germline V CDR1 and CDR2: ENHRY, SYGVKD. This CDR3 has 17 residues. The V end was cut by 3 bases, the J end by 0 bases, with 12 bases between.

This chain connects TRBV28 to TRBJ1-2, with a possible D match to TRBD1 (5 bases). The CDR3 loop spans 12 amino acids. Germline V CDR1 and CDR2: MDHEN, SYDVKM. V lost 10 bases, J lost 4 bases, and 13 bases lay in between. Here the CDR3 DNA reads TGTGCCACCGGAGGGGTCAGCTATGGCTACACCTTC. This encodes CATGGVSYGYTF.

CDR3 protein: CASSQIMEADEQYF. The DNA for the CDR3 is TGTGCCAGCAGCCAAATAATGGAAGCCGACGAGCAGTACTTC. The chain employs TRBV4-2 and TRBJ2-7; D remains ambiguous. This CDR3 has 14 residues. The V end lost 2 bases, the J end lost 5 bases, and 13 bases lay between the germline ends. The V gene's germline CDR1 is LGHNA and CDR2 YNFKEQ.

This clonotype has only a few counts. V and J are TRBV13 and TRBJ2-3; 13 bases are shared with TRBD2. Germline V gene lookup returns CDR1 PRHDT and CDR2 FYEKMQ (reference sequence). V dropped 5 bases and J dropped 0; count of bases not matched to a gene: 14. The CDR3 runs 20 residues. The CDR3 loop is CASSPLGGLAGQPSTDTQYF. Written as DNA, the CDR3 is TGTGCCAGCAGCCCCTTGGGGGGACTAGCGGGACAGCCTAGCACAGATACGCAGTATTTT.

This clonotype was counted at least ten times. CDR3 in amino acids: CASSSPSSGASTDTQYF. The CDR3 DNA is TGCGCCAGCAGCTCCCCTTCAAGCGGGGCTAGCACAGATACGCAGTATTTT. The chain is built from TRBV5-1 and TRBJ2-3, with TRBD2 matching over 7 bases. V was pared by 3 bases and J by 0 bases, with 10 bases of the junction left unmatched. Per germline, CDR1 SGHRS and CDR2 YFSETQ. The CDR3 runs 17 residues.

V gene TRBV4-1 combines with J gene TRBJ1-5; D is unresolved. The V gene's germline CDR1 is MGHRA and CDR2 YSYEKL. The V end lost 1 base, the J end lost 2 bases, and 6 bases lay between the germline ends. The length of the CDR3 is 14 residues. The CDR3 bases are TGCGCCAGCAGCCAAGTAGTAGGCAATCAGCCCCAGCATTTT. Translation gives CASSQVVGNQPQHF.

CDR3 coding DNA: TGTGCCAGCAGCTTAGGGAGTCCCGGGACAGGGAACAATGAGCAGTTCTTC. Translating gives CASSLGSPGTGNNEQFF. The chain employs TRBV7-9 and TRBJ2-1, with TRBD1 matching 9 bases. Germline values: CDR1 SEHNR, CDR2 FQNEAQ (reference sequence). With V trimmed by 1 base and J by 5 bases, 9 bases remained unmatched. This CDR3 comprises 17 residues.